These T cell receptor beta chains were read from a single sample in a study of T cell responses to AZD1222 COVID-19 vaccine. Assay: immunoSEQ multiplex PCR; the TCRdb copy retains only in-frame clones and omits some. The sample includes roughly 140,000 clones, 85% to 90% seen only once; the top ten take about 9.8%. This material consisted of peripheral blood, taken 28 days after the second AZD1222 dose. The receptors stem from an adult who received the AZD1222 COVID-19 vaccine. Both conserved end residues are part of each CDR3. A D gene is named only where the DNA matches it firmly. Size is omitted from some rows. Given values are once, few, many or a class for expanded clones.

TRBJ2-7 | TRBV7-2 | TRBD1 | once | CASSLGVDRGEQYF | TGTGCCAGCAGCTTAGGAGTGGACAGGGGCGAGCAGTACTTC
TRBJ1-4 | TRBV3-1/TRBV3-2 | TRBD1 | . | CASSQLMGQGNEKLFF | TGTGCCAGCAGCCAATTGATGGGACAGGGGAATGAAAAACTGTTTTTT
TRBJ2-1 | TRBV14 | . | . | CASSQEGGLFNNEQFF | TGTGCCAGCAGCCAAGAAGGAGGACTCTTCAACAATGAGCAGTTCTTC
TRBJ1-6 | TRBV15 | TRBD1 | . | CATSRVTGVNSPLHF | TGTGCCACCAGCAGAGTGACAGGGGTCAATTCACCCCTCCACTTT
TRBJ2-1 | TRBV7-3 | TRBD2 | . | CASSFQRLSGAANEQFF | TGTGCCAGCAGCTTCCAACGCCTTAGCGGGGCCGCAAATGAGCAGTTCTTC
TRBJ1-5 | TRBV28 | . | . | CASSSAGGRNQPQHF | TGTGCCAGCAGCTCAGCGGGGGGTCGGAATCAGCCCCAGCATTTT
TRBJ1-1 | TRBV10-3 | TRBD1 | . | CATIDPRQGWAEAFF | TGTGCCACAATCGACCCAAGACAGGGCTGGGCTGAAGCTTTCTTT
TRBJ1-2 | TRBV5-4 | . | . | CASHLEGAIYGYTF | TGTGCCAGCCATTTGGAGGGCGCGATCTATGGCTACACCTTC
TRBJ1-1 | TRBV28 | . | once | CASSLITANTEAFF | TGTGCCAGCAGTTTAATAACGGCGAACACTGAAGCTTTCTTT
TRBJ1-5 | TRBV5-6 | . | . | CASSLGNPGNQPQHF | TGTGCCAGCAGCTTGGGAAACCCGGGCAATCAGCCCCAGCATTTT
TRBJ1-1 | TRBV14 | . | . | CASSQQANTEAFF | TGTGCCAGCAGCCAGCAGGCAAACACTGAAGCTTTCTTT
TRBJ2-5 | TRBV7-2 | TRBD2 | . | CASSLGLAGGPRQETQYF | TGTGCCAGCAGCTTAGGTCTAGCGGGAGGGCCGCGACAAGAGACCCAGTACTTC
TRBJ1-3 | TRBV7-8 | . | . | CASSPGQTGNTIYF | TGTGCCAGCAGCCCCGGACAAACTGGAAACACCATATATTTT
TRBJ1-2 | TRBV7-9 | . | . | CASSFLTTFTTEEGYTF | TGTGCCAGCAGCTTTCTAACGACCTTCACGACGGAGGAAGGCTACACCTTC
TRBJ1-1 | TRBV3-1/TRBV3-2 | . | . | CASSRAGTLMNTEAFF | TGTGCCAGCAGCCGGGCAGGGACCCTCATGAACACTGAAGCTTTCTTT
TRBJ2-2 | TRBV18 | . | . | CASSPSSSVNTGELFF | TGTGCCAGCTCACCGAGCAGTAGCGTTAACACCGGGGAGCTGTTTTTT
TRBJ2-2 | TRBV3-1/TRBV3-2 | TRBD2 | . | CASSQDRLAGGHANTGELFF | TGTGCCAGCAGCCAAGATCGGCTAGCGGGAGGGCACGCGAACACCGGGGAGCTGTTTTTT
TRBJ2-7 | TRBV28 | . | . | CASSSSIYEQYF | TGTGCCAGCAGTTCCTCGATCTACGAGCAGTACTTC
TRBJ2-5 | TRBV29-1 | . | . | CSVATGGVRDF | TGCAGCGTAGCAACAGGCGGGGTGAGGGACTTC
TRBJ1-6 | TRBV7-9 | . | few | CASSLVPGWDSPLHF | TGTGCCAGCAGCTTAGTACCAGGGTGGGATTCACCCCTCCACTTT
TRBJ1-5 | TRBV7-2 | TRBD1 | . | CASSFETGGKQPQHF | TGTGCCAGCAGCTTCGAGACAGGGGGTAAACAGCCCCAGCATTTT
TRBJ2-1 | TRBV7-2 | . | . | CASSLSQGFNEQFF | TGTGCCAGCAGCCTATCCCAGGGGTTCAATGAGCAGTTCTTC
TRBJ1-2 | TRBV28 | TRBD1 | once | CATLTGRGIDYGYTF | TGTGCCACCCTTACTGGCAGGGGGATCGACTATGGCTACACCTTC
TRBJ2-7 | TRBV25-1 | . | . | CASSAAGYYEQYF | TGTGCCAGCAGTGCAGCAGGTTACTACGAGCAGTACTTC
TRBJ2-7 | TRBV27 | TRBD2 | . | CASSWRESGYEQYF | TGTGCCAGCAGTTGGCGGGAGTCGGGGTACGAGCAGTACTTC
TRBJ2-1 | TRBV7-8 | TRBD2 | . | CASSPLGGGRGNEQFF | TGTGCCAGCAGCCCCCTGGGCGGCGGGAGAGGGAATGAGCAGTTCTTC
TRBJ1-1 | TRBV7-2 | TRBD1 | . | CASSPQGGLNTEAFF | TGTGCCAGCAGCCCACAGGGGGGGTTGAACACTGAAGCTTTCTTT
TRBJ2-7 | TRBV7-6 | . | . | CASSPPTGYEQYF | TGTGCCAGCAGCCCCCCGACAGGCTACGAGCAGTACTTC
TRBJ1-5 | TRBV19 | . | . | CASSRGSSNQPQHF | TGTGCCAGTAGTAGGGGGTCGTCGAATCAGCCCCAGCATTTT
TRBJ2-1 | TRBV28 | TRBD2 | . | CASSSTSGMIVEQFF | TGTGCCAGCAGTTCGACTAGCGGGATGATCGTTGAGCAGTTCTTC
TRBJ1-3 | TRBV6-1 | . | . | CASSDLNPSGNTIYF | TGTGCCAGCAGTGACCTCAACCCCTCTGGAAACACCATATATTTT
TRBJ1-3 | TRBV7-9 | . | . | CASSAGPLGSGNTIYF | TGTGCCAGCAGCGCGGGACCATTGGGCTCTGGAAACACCATATATTTT
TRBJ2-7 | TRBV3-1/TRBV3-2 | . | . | CASSQDESYEQYF | TGTGCCAGCAGCCAAGACGAGAGCTACGAGCAGTACTTC
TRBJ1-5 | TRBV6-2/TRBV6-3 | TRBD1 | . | CASSSGTGWSNQPQHF | TGTGCCAGCAGTTCCGGGACAGGGTGGAGCAATCAGCCCCAGCATTTT
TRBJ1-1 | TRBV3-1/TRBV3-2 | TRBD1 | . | CASSQAGGRGAEAFF | TGTGCCAGCAGCCAAGCAGGGGGGAGAGGGGCTGAAGCTTTCTTT
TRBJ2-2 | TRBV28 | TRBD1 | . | CASSSYQTGATGELFF | TGTGCCAGCAGTTCCTACCAGACAGGGGCTACCGGGGAGCTGTTTTTT
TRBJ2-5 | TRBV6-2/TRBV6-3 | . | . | CASSPPGLRPRGETQYF | TGTGCCAGCAGTCCCCCGGGACTCCGTCCGAGGGGAGAGACCCAGTACTTC
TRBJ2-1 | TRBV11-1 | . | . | CATRGGYNEQFF | TGTGCCACACGGGGAGGTTACAATGAGCAGTTCTTC
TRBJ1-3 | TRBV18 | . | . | CASSPTTEGSGNTIYF | TGTGCCAGCTCACCAACGACAGAGGGGTCTGGAAACACCATATATTTT
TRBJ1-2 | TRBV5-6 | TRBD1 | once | CASSWDRANYGYTF | TGTGCCAGCAGCTGGGACAGGGCTAACTATGGCTACACCTTC
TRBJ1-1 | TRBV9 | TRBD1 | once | CASSLTDRAGTEAFF | TGTGCCAGCAGCCTCACGGACAGGGCTGGCACTGAAGCTTTCTTT
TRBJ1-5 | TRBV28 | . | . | CASSQYLSEPQHF | TGTGCCAGCAGCCAATACCTCTCGGAGCCCCAGCATTTT